Described below is a single T cell receptor beta chain sequence and its context. Its antigen remains unidentified. The CDR3 ends on some other residue instead of the conserved phenylalanine or tryptophan, so this is likely a read error. The limits of the CDR3 on the DNA are not certain, so only TCRdb's listed CDR3 is given. This sample is part of a study of T cell clonotyping in hematopoietic cell transplantation. Study-wide findings and caveats: Without cell sorting, CD4 versus CD8 contributions remain unresolved. Recipient TCR diversity dropped after transplant; expanded clonotypes rose from day 30 to 180. Graft donor and pretransplant recipient Inverse Simpson Index values predicted broader posttransplant TCR diversity. At the given depth, recipient repertoires were over 97% de novo clonotypes.

Sequencing used immunoSEQ multiplex PCR; TCRdb keeps in-frame clones, though not all of them. The sample consists of approximately 30,000 clones, nearly 97% of them appearing once. CDR1 and CDR2 (germline): SQVTM, ANQGSEA. A total of 12 residues make up the CDR3, ends included. The sample taken for sequencing was peripheral blood mononuclear cells. The clonotype was recovered from a man in his fifties or sixties in good health. Some clones in this sample may be carry-over from other donors' samples. This chain joins TRBV29-1 and TRBJ2-7; TRBD1, the table's D call, lacks a check against the DNA. The CDR3 reads CSVESRPGQGFS.